The following is a TCR beta chain sequence with its context. The germline V and J ends were trimmed by 2 bases and 0 bases, with 8 bases remaining between them. The CDR3 consists of 14 residues. CDR1 is MNHNY and CDR2 is SVGAGI in the germline V gene (reference sequence). The data stem from a study of blood T cell repertoires in COVID-19. Study in general: Both acute and convalescent COVID-19 samples were obtained from the United States, Italy and Spain. The cDNA or gDNA used as material had been derived from T cells, B-cell-depleted T cells, or PBMCs.

Authors' methods: Using reference gene primer amplification, nucleated cell counts were estimated. The repertoire was sequenced with immunoSEQ multiplex PCR; TCRdb's copy has only in-frame clones and lacks some. V, J and clone size are those of that table, while D and trimming were read from the DNA. The top ten hold about 15% of the sample, which has some 53,000 clones, roughly nine tenths seen once. This clonotype was obtained from a human donor with active COVID-19. The donor label of this sample is uncertain. Sample: peripheral blood. V and J are TRBV6-6 and TRBJ2-7; D ambiguous. As DNA, the CDR3 is TGTGCCAGCAGTTACGGGCAGATCTCCTACGAGCAGTACTTC. Its translation is CASSYGQISYEQYF.